This TCR beta chain was recovered during a study of cytomegalovirus exposure and HLA in healthy donors. In the study overall: About 85 million unique TCR sequences came from HLA-typed donors in an early release. Regarding the study as a whole: Some V segments (TRBV6-2 and TRBV6-3 among them) were excluded as indistinguishable. HLA-A and HLA-B allele assignments for most subjects were reportedly predicted accurately using TCR beta sequences. Compared with the approximately 680-donor mean, an Asian-associated ancestry cluster reportedly had fewer N-insertions, according to a later analysis.

PCR involved 60 Vbeta and 13 Jbeta primers. Clones were sequenced by immunoSEQ multiplex PCR, and TCRdb holds only the in-frame ones, with some missing. The profile shows about 140,000 clones, 77% of them singletons. With V trimmed by 4 bases and J by 2 bases, 3 bases remained unmatched. The CDR3 runs to 15 residues. Per germline, CDR1 SGHKS and CDR2 YYEKEE (reference sequence). As for this clone: The antigen remains unidentified.

This TCR came from a female donor in good health and CMV-seronegative. Source material: PBMCs. The rearrangement uses TRBV5-5 and TRBJ2-3, with 11 bases fitting TRBD1. The DNA for the CDR3 is TGTGCCAGCAGCAAGGGACAGGGGGTCACAGATACGCAGTATTTT. This translates into CASSKGQGVTDTQYF.